Reported below is one T cell receptor (beta chain). Its antigen is still unknown. The source of the sample is a study of OX40 agonist ivuxolimab in advanced cancers. About the study: Patients received ivuxolimab, an agonistic anti-OX40 (CD134) antibody. Enrolled patients in dose escalation had cancers that were hepatocellular carcinoma, melanoma, renal cell or head and neck cancer. Administration of intravenous ivuxolimab to patients occurred every 2 weeks at 0.01 to 10 mg/kg.

Findings of the study overall: Circulating CD4+ and CD8+ T cells showed clonal expansion by week 6 at 0.1 to 3.0 mg/kg.

The protocol was immunoSEQ multiplex PCR, while the TCRdb copy is restricted to in-frame clones and leaves out a portion. The top ten hold around 28% of the sample, which has over 15,000 clones, 65% to 85% seen once. Between the trimmed V and J ends, which lost 3 bases and 3 bases, there was a span of 11 bases. The CDR3 is made up of 14 amino acids. The V gene's germline CDR1 is SEHNR and CDR2 FQNEAQ (reference sequence). The receptor was derived from an adult with an advanced solid tumor such as melanoma, head and neck, liver or kidney cancer. The sequenced sample was CD4+ or CD8+ T cells sorted from blood, obtained in a trial of the OX40 agonist ivuxolimab. V gene TRBV7-9 combines with J gene TRBJ1-1, with D unclear. CDR3 amino acids: CASSFRQTDTEAFF. For the CDR3, the DNA is TGTGCCAGCAGCTTCCGGCAGACGGACACTGAAGCTTTCTTT.